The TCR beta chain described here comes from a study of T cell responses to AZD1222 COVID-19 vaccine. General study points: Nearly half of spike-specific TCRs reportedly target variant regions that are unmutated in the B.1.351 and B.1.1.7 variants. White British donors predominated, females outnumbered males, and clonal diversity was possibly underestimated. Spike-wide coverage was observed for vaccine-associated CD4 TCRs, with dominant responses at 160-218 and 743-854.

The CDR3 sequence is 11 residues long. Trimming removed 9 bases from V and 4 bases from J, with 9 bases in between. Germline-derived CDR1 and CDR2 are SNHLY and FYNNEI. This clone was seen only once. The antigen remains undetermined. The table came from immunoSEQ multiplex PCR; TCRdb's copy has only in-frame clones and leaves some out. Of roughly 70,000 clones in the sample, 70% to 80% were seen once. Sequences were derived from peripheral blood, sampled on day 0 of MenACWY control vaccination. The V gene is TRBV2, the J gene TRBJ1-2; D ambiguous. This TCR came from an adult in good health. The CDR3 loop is CASKTVYGYTF. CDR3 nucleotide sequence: TGTGCCAGTAAGACCGTCTATGGCTACACCTTC. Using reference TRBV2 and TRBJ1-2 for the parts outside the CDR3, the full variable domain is EPEVTQTPSHQVTQMGQEVILRCVPISNHLYFYWYRQILGQKVEFLVSFYNNEISEKSEIFDDQFSVERPDGSNFTLKIRSTKLEDSAMYFCASKTVYGYTFGSGTRLTVV.